This record covers a single TCR beta chain. Its specificity is unknown. The length of the CDR3 is 15 residues. Per germline, CDR1 LNHDA and CDR2 SQIVND (reference sequence). Trimming cost V 6 bases and J 8 bases, with 22 bases left between them. This sample is drawn from a study of T cell responses to AZD1222 COVID-19 vaccine. Study observations and caveats: Females outnumbered males among donors, who were mostly white British; clonal diversity was possibly underestimated. Epitopes outside B.1.351 and B.1.1.7 mutated regions reportedly drew nearly half of spike TCRs. Repertoire sampling occurred only after the peak T cell response. Mapped onto spike, vaccine-associated CD4 TCRs spanned it and were dominant at 160-218 and 743-854.

Generated by immunoSEQ multiplex PCR, the TCRdb table keeps only in-frame clones and is missing some. Here the sample spans approximately 98,000 clones, approximately 90% being singletons. This clonotype originated in an adult in good health. Here the sequenced sample was peripheral blood, taken on day 0 of MenACWY control vaccination. V usage is TRBV19 and J usage is TRBJ1-2, with a weak D call TRBD1 (6 bases). In DNA, the CDR3 is TGTGCCAGTAGGGAGGCGGGACAACCTGCTAGAGGCTACACCTTC. Encoded protein: CASREAGQPARGYTF.